Presented here are 30 T cell receptor beta chains from one specimen sequenced in a study of OX40 agonist ivuxolimab in advanced cancers. Method: immunoSEQ multiplex PCR; TCRdb's copy keeps in-frame clones and lacks some. Of 99,000 or so clones detected, 94% appear once; the ten largest clones hold around 0.17%. This specimen consisted of CD4+ or CD8+ T cells sorted from blood, obtained in a trial of the OX40 agonist ivuxolimab. The source is an adult with an advanced solid tumor such as melanoma, head and neck, liver or kidney cancer.

This clone was seen a single time. CDR3 in amino acids: CASSPTTSSYEQYF. The CDR3 coding sequence is TGTGCCAGCAGCCCGACTACTAGCTCCTACGAGCAGTACTTC. This chain links TRBV9 with TRBJ2-7; tentative D call: TRBD2 (5 bases). The germline CDR1 and CDR2 sequences are SGDLS and YYNGEE. The CDR3 has 14 amino acids. V was trimmed by 4 bases and J by 0 bases, leaving 11 bases between them.

The DNA of the CDR3 is TGTGCCAGCAGCTTAGAGCGGCTCTCCACAGATACGCAGTATTTT. Residues: CASSLERLSTDTQYF. J is TRBJ2-3 and V is TRBV11-2; D is uncertain. Germline V gene data show CDR1 as SGHAT and CDR2 as FQNNGV. Trimming took off 0 bases at V and 2 bases at J, with 9 bases between the two ends. There are 15 residues in the CDR3.

This rearrangement joins TRBV28 to TRBJ1-2; no clear D. Germline V gene data show CDR1 as MDHEN and CDR2 as SYDVKM. V was shortened by 5 bases and J by 2 bases, with 3 bases between the two germline ends. This CDR3 contains 11 residues. CDR3 in DNA: TGTGCCAGCAGTGTAAACTATGGCTACACCTTC. It translates to CASSVNYGYTF.

This rearrangement joins TRBV29-1 to TRBJ1-3; TRBD1 aligns across 8 bases. Trimming removed 4 bases from V and 2 bases from J; junction bases left unmatched: 7. The CDR3 totals 15 residues. The germline gives CDR1 SQVTM, CDR2 ANQGSEA. This CDR3 is CSVGGQGVPGNTIYF. Here the CDR3 DNA reads TGCAGCGTTGGAGGACAGGGAGTCCCTGGAAACACCATATATTTT.

CDR3 region: CASSFRDSSYEQYF. The CDR3 nucleotides read TGTGCCAGCAGCTTCCGGGACAGTTCGTACGAGCAGTACTTC. The V call is TRBV7-2, the J call TRBJ2-7, with 7 bases that match TRBD1. Per the germline V gene, CDR1 is SGHTA and CDR2 is FQGNSA. The CDR3 consists of 14 residues. Unmatched junction bases numbered 6, after V lost 3 bases and J lost 4 bases.

The rearrangement uses TRBV6-5 and TRBJ2-7; D may be TRBD1 (5 bases). The CDR3 runs 12 residues. Per the germline V gene, CDR1 is MNHEY and CDR2 is SVGAGI. Deletions cut 8 bases from V and 1 base from J, with 9 bases between. The CDR3 bases are TGTGCCAGCGAGACAGAGTCCTACGAGCAGTACTTC. Translated: CASETESYEQYF.

The CDR3 is CSVKASSYEQYF. The CDR3 DNA follows: TGCAGCGTTAAAGCGAGCTCCTACGAGCAGTACTTC. The V call is TRBV29-1, the J call TRBJ2-7; D uncertain. The CDR3 is made up of 12 amino acids. Trimming left V 5 bases short and J 0 bases short, with 8 bases between. CDR1 is SQVTM, CDR2 ANQGSEA, per germline.

The CDR3 loop is CASTLSGSYEQYF. CDR3 sequence (DNA): TGTGCCAGCACCCTGTCGGGGTCCTACGAGCAGTACTTC. This chain links TRBV6-1 with TRBJ2-7, with D perhaps TRBD2 (5 bases). V dropped 7 bases and J dropped 1 base, with 11 bases sitting between them. The CDR3 is 13 amino acids. The V gene's germline CDR1 is MNHNS and CDR2 SASEGT.

The chain uses TRBV10-3 and TRBJ2-2, with TRBD1 matching over 10 bases. Germline V gene sequence: CDR1 ENHRY, CDR2 SYGVKD. V lost 3 bases and J lost 4; bases outside the gene matches: 5. The CDR3 consists of 16 residues. The CDR3 DNA sequence: TGTGCCATCAGTGAACGGGGGACAGGGGTCACCGGGGAGCTGTTTTTT. Translating gives CAISERGTGVTGELFF.

This clone was found once. This chain connects TRBV10-3 to TRBJ1-2; possible D gene TRBD1, 6 bases. Germline CDR1 is ENHRY and CDR2 is SYGVKD. Trimming removed 3 bases at V and 5 bases at J, with 10 bases between. The CDR3 contains 13 residues. CDR3 sequence (DNA): TGTGCCATCAGTGACACAGGGTCGTATGGCTACACCTTC. This translates into CAISDTGSYGYTF.

CDR3 in DNA: TGTGCCAGCAGCTCCTATATAGCCAAAAACATTCAGTACTTC. Translating gives CASSSYIAKNIQYF. J is TRBJ2-4 and V is TRBV7-2; D ambiguous. CDR1 SGHTA and CDR2 FQGNSA come from the germline V gene. This CDR3 is 14 amino acids long. V lost 4 bases and J lost 0, with 7 bases in between.

V gene TRBV5-4 combines with J gene TRBJ1-1, with TRBD1 identical over 9 bases. The CDR3 is made up of 15 amino acids. Germline lookup yields CDR1 SGHNT and CDR2 YYREEE (reference sequence). The ends lost 1 base at V and 2 bases at J; junction bases unmatched: 3. The DNA for the CDR3 is TGTGCCAGCAGCTTGCGACAGGGGGTTAACACTGAAGCTTTCTTT. It translates to CASSLRQGVNTEAFF.

The chain couples TRBV19 to TRBJ2-1; perhaps TRBD1 as D (5 bases). The CDR3 totals 10 residues. From germline, CDR1 is LNHDA and CDR2 SQIVND (reference sequence). The ends were cut back, 8 bases at V and 6 bases at J, with 5 bases in the middle. The CDR3 coding sequence is TGTGCCAGTGGGGCCAATGAGCAGTTCTTC. As protein: CASGANEQFF. The whole variable domain, remainder taken from reference TRBV19 and TRBJ2-1, is DGGITQSPKYLFRKEGQNVTLSCEQNLNHDAMYWYRQDPGQGLRLIYYSQIVNDFQKGDIAEGYSVSREKKESFPLTVTSAQKNPTAFYLCASGANEQFFGPGTRLTVL.

The V and J genes are TRBV6-4 and TRBJ1-3; perhaps TRBD1 as D (5 bases). The V and J ends lost 4 bases and 0 bases respectively, with 22 bases between them. In germline, CDR1 is MRHNA, CDR2 SNTAGT. The CDR3 sequence is 19 residues long. CDR3 sequence (DNA): TGTGCCAGCAGTGGTTTTCATTTCCGAGACAGCGGCTCTGGAAACACCATATATTTT. This sequence encodes CASSGFHFRDSGSGNTIYF.

This chain connects TRBV7-8 to TRBJ1-2; 7 positions match TRBD1. CDR1 and CDR2 from the germline V gene are SGHVS and FQNEAQ. This CDR3 region has 16 residues. With 0 bases clipped from V and 0 bases from J, the junction kept 4 bases outside the gene matches. CDR3 coding DNA: TGTGCCAGCAGCTTAGCGAACAGGGGAACTAACTATGGCTACACCTTC. As protein: CASSLANRGTNYGYTF.

The gene calls are TRBV19 and TRBJ2-7; 11 nucleotides agree with TRBD2. Germline V gives CDR1 LNHDA, CDR2 SQIVND (reference sequence). V shed 6 bases and J 2 bases; nucleotides not matched to a gene: 6. This CDR3 spans 15 amino acids. The CDR3 region is CASSLGTSGPYEQYF. The DNA for the CDR3 is TGTGCCAGTAGCTTGGGGACTAGCGGACCCTACGAGCAGTACTTC.

This sequence joins TRBV7-2 and TRBJ2-3, with unresolved D. The V gene lost 1 base and the J gene lost 2 bases, with 7 bases spanning the gap. CDR3 length: 14 residues. The germline gives CDR1 SGHTA, CDR2 FQGNSA. The CDR3 DNA reads as TGTGCCAGCAGCTTAGACCGGTACACAGATACGCAGTATTTT. This gives the protein CASSLDRYTDTQYF.

The V and J genes are TRBV6-1 and TRBJ1-6, with 10 bases matching TRBD1. This CDR3 comprises 14 residues. J lost 8 bases, V lost 7 bases, and 5 bases had no gene match. Germline lookup yields CDR1 MNHNS and CDR2 SASEGT. The CDR3 DNA is TGTGCCAGCATATGGGACAGGGGTCATTCACCCCTCCACTTT. Translation: CASIWDRGHSPLHF.

The V gene is TRBV6-5, the J gene TRBJ2-3, with D unresolved. Germline CDR1 reads MNHEY; CDR2 reads SVGAGI. CDR3 size: 13 residues. V was clipped by 6 bases and J by 4 bases, with 11 bases between them. The CDR3, as DNA: TGTGCCAGCAGCCTCCCACCGGCAGATACGCAGTATTTT. Amino acids: CASSLPPADTQYF.

V and J are TRBV6-1 and TRBJ1-2; D remains unclear. The CDR3 is made up of 12 amino acids. Germline V CDR1 and CDR2: MNHNS, SASEGT. The V and J ends lost 6 bases and 3 bases respectively, with 8 bases between them. CDR3 amino acids: CASRPPDYGYTF. The CDR3 DNA follows: TGTGCCAGCAGGCCGCCTGACTATGGCTACACCTTC.

The chain has TRBV28 and TRBJ1-5; TRBD1 matches 8 bases. This CDR3 is 16 amino acids long. J lost 0 bases, V lost 3 bases, and 4 bases had no gene match. Germline CDR1 MDHEN, CDR2 SYDVKM. The CDR3 reads CASSLPGTGSNQPQHF. CDR3 DNA: TGTGCCAGCAGTTTGCCCGGGACAGGTAGCAATCAGCCCCAGCATTTT.

The V gene is TRBV7-2, the J gene TRBJ2-1; 12 bases are a match to TRBD2. Germline lookup yields CDR1 SGHTA and CDR2 FQGNSA. Germline trimming cut 6 bases from V and 3 bases from J; bases unmatched to any gene: 3. There are 15 residues in the CDR3. As DNA, the CDR3 is TGTGCCAGCAGTTCTAGCGGGGGGGACTACAATGAGCAGTTCTTC. Translating gives CASSSSGGDYNEQFF. Full variable domain (missing parts from reference TRBV7-2 and TRBJ2-1): GAGVSQSPSNKVTEKGKDVELRCDPISGHTALYWYRQSLGQGLEFLIYFQGNSAPDKSGLPSDRFSAERTGGSVSTLTIQRTQQEDSAVYLCASSSSGGDYNEQFFGPGTRLTVL.

The J gene is TRBJ2-5, the V gene TRBV19; 10 nucleotides align to TRBD2. Losses at the gene ends were 3 bases for V and 5 bases for J; bases not matched to a gene: 12. CDR3 size: 17 residues. Germline V lookup: CDR1 LNHDA, CDR2 SQIVND (reference sequence). The CDR3 spells CASSMEGIAGGRETQYF. In DNA, the CDR3 is TGTGCCAGTAGTATGGAGGGGATAGCGGGGGGAAGGGAGACCCAGTACTTC.

This clone appeared a single time. The chain combines TRBV5-5 with TRBJ2-2, with D perhaps matching TRBD1 or TRBD2 (5 bases each). This CDR3 spans 13 amino acids. Germline assignment: CDR1 SGHKS and CDR2 YYEKEE (reference sequence). The ends were cut back, 3 bases at V and 6 bases at J, with 9 bases in the middle. As DNA, the CDR3 is TGTGCCAGCAGCTCTGGGGGTCCCGGGGAGCTGTTTTTT. This translates into CASSSGGPGELFF.

The chain employs TRBV7-9 and TRBJ1-2; perhaps TRBD1 as D (6 bases). Germline V gene data show CDR1 as SEHNR and CDR2 as FQNEAQ (reference sequence). There are 14 residues in the CDR3. The V end was cut by 5 bases, the J end by 4 bases, with 14 bases between. CDR3 bases: TGTGCCAGCAGCAGAACAGGGTTGGGCTATGGCTACACCTTC. Translation: CASSRTGLGYGYTF.

Worth noting for this clone: The junction shows a germline mismatch at one end, possibly a read error. The chain is built from TRBV25-1 and TRBJ1-2, with a possible D match to TRBD1 (6 bases). Germline V gene data show CDR1 as MGHDK and CDR2 as SYGVNS. This CDR3 comprises 15 residues. CDR3: CASSGGDKANYDYTF. For the CDR3, the DNA is TGTGCCAGCAGTGGAGGGGACAAGGCTAACTATGACTACACCTTC.

The rearrangement uses TRBV10-1 and TRBJ2-3; 9 nucleotides line up with TRBD1. CDR3 length: 16 amino acids. V lost 3 bases and J lost 5; bases outside the gene matches: 9. Germline CDR1 is WNHNN and CDR2 is SYGVQD (reference sequence). Here the CDR3 DNA reads TGCGCCAGCAGTGACCGCGGGACAGGGTATCAAGATACGCAGTATTTT. Its protein is CASSDRGTGYQDTQYF.

This rearrangement joins TRBV6-5 to TRBJ1-2; no clear D gene. Germline values: CDR1 MNHEY, CDR2 SVGAGI. V lost 0 bases to trimming and J lost 8 bases, with 10 bases between them. The CDR3 is 13 residues long. For the CDR3, the DNA is TGTGCCAGCAGTTACTCGAGAGTGGAGGGCTACACCTTC. Its protein product is CASSYSRVEGYTF.

The V call is TRBV18, the J call TRBJ2-6; maybe TRBD1 (5 bases). Trimming stripped 3 bases from V and 4 bases from J, with 7 bases between. CDR1 and CDR2 from the germline V gene are KGHSH and LQKENI. The CDR3 spans 14 residues. The DNA of the CDR3 is TGTGCCAGCTCACCGCAGGGCGGGGCCAACGTCCTGACTTTC. This codes for CASSPQGGANVLTF.

The rearrangement uses TRBV4-2 and TRBJ1-4; a weak D match, TRBD1 (5 bases). V was cut by 1 base and J by 6 bases, with 15 bases left in between. In germline, CDR1 is LGHNA, CDR2 YNFKEQ. The CDR3 totals 16 residues. This chain's CDR3 is CASSQGRWQGDEKLFF. The CDR3 region has the DNA TGTGCCAGCAGCCAAGGACGGTGGCAGGGCGATGAAAAACTGTTTTTT.